A selection of T cell receptor beta chains follows, all from one sample in a study of blood T cell repertoires in COVID-19. Data came from immunoSEQ multiplex PCR; TCRdb stores just in-frame clones and leaves some out. The sample has about 350,000 clones, around 90% seen once. The sample comprised peripheral blood. These receptors came from an older woman with COVID-19, enrolled during active disease. The CDR3 runs from the conserved cysteine through the conserved F or W. D genes are given only for firm matches. The size of a clone is reported for some rows only, either as once, few or many, or as a class for expanded clones.

clone size,D gene,V gene,J gene,CDR3 protein,CDR3 DNA
-,TRBD2,TRBV3-1/TRBV3-2,TRBJ2-1,CASSQDLVAGSYNEQFF,TGTGCCAGCAGCCAAGATCTCGTAGCGGGCTCCTACAATGAGCAGTTCTTC
-,-,TRBV3-1/TRBV3-2,TRBJ1-6,CASSHLRGGRDWSPLHF,TGTGCCAGCAGCCACCTACGGGGGGGCCGCGATTGGTCACCCCTCCACTTT
-,TRBD1,TRBV7-2,TRBJ2-1,CASSPWDSYNEQFF,TGTGCCAGCAGCCCCTGGGACAGCTACAATGAGCAGTTCTTC
-,-,TRBV19,TRBJ1-1,CASSIRPNTEAFF,TGTGCCAGTAGTATCAGGCCGAACACTGAAGCTTTCTTT
-,TRBD1,TRBV5-1,TRBJ1-2,CASSQDRGPGYTF,TGCGCCAGCAGCCAGGACAGGGGGCCTGGCTACACCTTC
-,-,TRBV9,TRBJ1-4,CASSRGQFNEKLFF,TGTGCCAGCAGCCGAGGACAGTTTAATGAAAAACTGTTTTTT
-,-,TRBV29-1,TRBJ2-5,CSIEGGQETQYF,TGCAGCATCGAAGGGGGGCAGGAGACCCAGTACTTC
few,TRBD1,TRBV6-2/TRBV6-3,TRBJ1-1,CASSSNLQTGAEAFF,TGTGCCAGCAGTTCCAACCTCCAGACAGGGGCTGAAGCTTTCTTT
-,TRBD1,TRBV27,TRBJ2-7,CASSLEARGLFYEQYF,TGTGCCAGCAGTTTAGAAGCCAGGGGGTTATTTTACGAGCAGTACTTC
-,-,TRBV6-5,TRBJ1-4,CASSQTKNEKLFF,TGTGCCAGCAGTCAGACTAAGAATGAAAAACTGTTTTTT
-,-,TRBV7-2,TRBJ1-2,CASSRGGLHYGYTF,TGTGCCAGCAGCCGGGGGGGGCTCCACTATGGCTACACCTTC
-,-,TRBV9,TRBJ2-2,CASSASEVLNTGELFF,TGTGCCAGCAGCGCGAGTGAGGTTTTGAACACCGGGGAGCTGTTTTTT
once,-,TRBV5-1,TRBJ2-3,CASTGADPSTDTQYF,TGCGCCAGCACAGGGGCTGACCCTAGCACAGATACGCAGTATTTT
-,-,TRBV3-1/TRBV3-2,TRBJ1-1,CASSPLRGGGTEAFF,TGTGCCAGCAGCCCGCTGAGGGGGGGAGGCACTGAAGCTTTCTTT
few,-,TRBV4-1,TRBJ1-3,CASSAQLSGNTIYF,TGCGCCAGCAGCGCACAGCTCTCTGGAAACACCATATATTTT
few,TRBD1,TRBV5-4,TRBJ1-3,CASSWRTGGGSGNTIYF,TGTGCCAGCAGCTGGCGGACAGGGGGAGGCTCTGGAAACACCATATATTTT
-,-,TRBV19,TRBJ1-3,CASSPTAGISGNTIYF,TGTGCCAGTAGCCCAACCGCGGGGATATCTGGAAACACCATATATTTT
-,-,TRBV28,TRBJ2-3,CASSSGTRGTDTQYF,TGTGCCAGCAGTTCCGGGACAAGGGGCACGGATACGCAGTATTTT
-,-,TRBV7-3,TRBJ1-6,CASSLTGLGSPLHF,TGTGCCAGCAGCTTGACGGGGTTAGGTTCACCCCTCCACTTT
-,-,TRBV29-1,TRBJ1-1,CSVPNINRTALDAFF,TGCAGCGTACCCAACATAAACAGGACCGCACTCGACGCTTTCTTT
-,-,TRBV30,TRBJ1-6,CAWSFNNSPLHF,TGTGCCTGGAGTTTTAATAATTCACCCCTCCACTTT
-,-,TRBV19,TRBJ1-4,CASSIGGVGANEKLFF,TGTGCCAGTAGTATAGGGGGGGTTGGAGCTAATGAAAAACTGTTTTTT
-,TRBD1,TRBV14,TRBJ2-7,CASSLQGASEQYF,TGTGCCAGCAGTCTACAGGGGGCAAGCGAGCAGTACTTC
-,-,TRBV7-3,TRBJ1-4,CASSPLDSAYEKLFF,TGTGCCAGCAGCCCTCTAGACAGTGCGTACGAAAAACTGTTTTTT
-,TRBD1,TRBV19,TRBJ1-6,CASSMDRVFSPLHF,TGTGCCAGTAGCATGGACAGGGTTTTTTCACCCCTCCACTTT
once,TRBD1,TRBV29-1,TRBJ1-5,CSVVFGTAFQPQHF,TGCAGCGTTGTTTTCGGGACAGCCTTTCAGCCCCAGCATTTT
-,-,TRBV18,TRBJ1-1,CASSPEVLNTEAFF,TGTGCCAGCTCACCAGAGGTACTGAACACTGAAGCTTTCTTT
-,TRBD1,TRBV19,TRBJ2-5,CASSMGTGGLRAGETQYF,TGTGCCAGTAGTATGGGGACAGGGGGGCTTCGGGCTGGGGAGACCCAGTACTTC
-,TRBD2,TRBV28,TRBJ2-1,CASSPPGLGDNEQFF,TGTGCCAGCAGTCCTCCGGGACTAGGGGATAATGAGCAGTTCTTC
-,-,TRBV11-2,TRBJ1-6,CASSFSRMRSSSYNSPLHF,TGTGCCAGCAGCTTCTCCCGAATGCGGTCGAGCTCCTATAATTCACCCCTCCACTTT
-,TRBD1,TRBV28,TRBJ1-5,CASSFWDRGRRGNQPQHF,TGTGCCAGCAGTTTTTGGGACAGGGGGCGCCGGGGCAATCAGCCCCAGCATTTT
-,-,TRBV11-2,TRBJ1-1,CASSATGSEGTEAFF,TGTGCCAGCAGCGCCACAGGGTCGGAAGGTACTGAAGCTTTCTTT
-,-,TRBV11-2,TRBJ1-5,CASSLDTGWNQPQHF,TGTGCCAGCAGCTTAGATACGGGGTGGAATCAGCCCCAGCATTTT
-,-,TRBV27,TRBJ2-3,CASSAYDYRGGTDTQYF,TGTGCCAGCAGTGCGTACGACTATCGCGGGGGCACAGATACGCAGTATTTT
once,TRBD1,TRBV30,TRBJ1-2,CAWKKPGTGRGYTF,TGTGCCTGGAAAAAACCCGGGACAGGGAGAGGCTACACCTTC
-,TRBD1,TRBV28,TRBJ1-2,CASSSSGTGGYGYTF,TGTGCCAGCAGTTCTTCCGGGACAGGGGGATATGGCTACACCTTC
-,-,TRBV7-3,TRBJ2-1,CASSLTPGAYNEQFF,TGTGCCAGCAGCTTAACCCCAGGCGCCTACAATGAGCAGTTCTTC
-,-,TRBV3-1/TRBV3-2,TRBJ2-5,CASQARETQYF,TGTGCCTCTCAAGCCAGGGAGACCCAGTACTTC
few,-,TRBV9,TRBJ1-3,CASSPIDGNTIYF,TGTGCCAGCAGCCCTATTGATGGAAACACCATATATTTT
once,-,TRBV5-1,TRBJ2-2,CASSLFTQGMNTGELFF,TGCGCCAGCAGCTTGTTTACGCAGGGGATGAACACCGGGGAGCTGTTTTTT
-,-,TRBV27,TRBJ1-2,CASSLRGRVGYTF,TGTGCCAGCAGTTTAAGGGGTCGGGTTGGCTACACCTTC
-,TRBD1,TRBV2,TRBJ1-5,CASSTHPDRGNQPQHF,TGTGCCAGCAGTACGCACCCAGACAGGGGTAATCAGCCCCAGCATTTT
-,-,TRBV5-1,TRBJ1-2,CASSPAAGNYGYTF,TGCGCCAGCAGCCCGGCGGCGGGGAACTATGGCTACACCTTC
-,-,TRBV2,TRBJ2-2,CASSPTSTGIFTNTGELFF,TGTGCCAGCAGTCCAACGAGCACAGGGATTTTCACGAACACCGGGGAGCTGTTTTTT
once,-,TRBV12-5,TRBJ2-5,CASGSSTQETQYF,TGTGCTAGTGGTTCCTCGACACAAGAGACCCAGTACTTC
-,-,TRBV6-5,TRBJ2-7,CASRGEHSGSYEQYF,TGTGCCAGCAGAGGGGAGCATAGCGGCTCCTACGAGCAGTACTTC
-,-,TRBV7-2,TRBJ2-7,CASKLRFLPSSYEQYF,TGTGCCAGCAAACTTAGATTTCTCCCAAGCTCCTACGAGCAGTACTTC
once,-,TRBV6-5,TRBJ2-1,CASILPGFEGNEQFF,TGTGCCAGCATACTACCGGGTTTTGAAGGCAATGAGCAGTTCTTC
once,-,TRBV6-5,TRBJ1-1,CASRLGGVNTEAFF,TGTGCCAGCAGGCTAGGAGGAGTGAACACTGAAGCTTTCTTT
-,TRBD1,TRBV7-9,TRBJ2-7,CASSHGQGRAQYF,TGTGCCAGCAGCCACGGACAGGGAAGGGCGCAGTACTTC
once,TRBD2,TRBV2,TRBJ2-2,CASRRGGLAAGELFF,TGTGCCAGCAGGAGGGGGGGACTAGCGGCCGGGGAGCTGTTTTTT
once,-,TRBV9,TRBJ1-2,CASSGDRRNYGYTF,TGTGCCAGCAGCGGCGACAGGCGGAACTATGGCTACACCTTC
-,-,TRBV5-1,TRBJ1-4,CASSSGSGRQREKLFF,TGCGCCAGCAGCTCGGGGTCTGGACGCCAACGGGAAAAACTGTTTTTT
-,-,TRBV5-1,TRBJ2-7,CASSGEGYEQYF,TGCGCCAGCAGCGGAGAGGGCTACGAGCAGTACTTC
-,-,TRBV2,TRBJ1-1,CASSVLTGNTEAFF,TGTGCCAGCAGTGTCCTGACAGGGAACACTGAAGCTTTCTTT
-,-,TRBV19,TRBJ1-1,CATLSSVVEEAFF,TGTGCCACCCTGTCCTCGGTAGTCGAGGAAGCTTTCTTT
-,-,TRBV15,TRBJ2-5,CATSRDTRETQYF,TGTGCCACCAGCAGAGATACGCGGGAGACCCAGTACTTC
once,TRBD1,TRBV9,TRBJ1-2,CASSVGSGGGYGYTF,TGTGCCAGCAGCGTAGGGTCAGGGGGCGGCTATGGCTACACCTTC
-,-,TRBV7-2,TRBJ1-6,CASSLASAGLSPLHF,TGTGCCAGCAGCTTAGCCTCGGCAGGGCTTTCACCCCTCCACTTT